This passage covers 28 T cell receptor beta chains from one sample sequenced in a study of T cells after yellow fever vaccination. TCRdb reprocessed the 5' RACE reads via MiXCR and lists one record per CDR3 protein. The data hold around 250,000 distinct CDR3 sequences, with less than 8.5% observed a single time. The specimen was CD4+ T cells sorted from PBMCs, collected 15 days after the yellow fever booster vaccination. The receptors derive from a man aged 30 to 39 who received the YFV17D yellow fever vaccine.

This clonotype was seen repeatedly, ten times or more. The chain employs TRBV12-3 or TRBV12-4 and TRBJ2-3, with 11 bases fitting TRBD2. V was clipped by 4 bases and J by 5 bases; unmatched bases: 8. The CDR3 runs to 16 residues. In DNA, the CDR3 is TGTGCCAGCAGTTCTTTGGATAGCGGGAGGGGAGATACGCAGTATTTT. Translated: CASSSLDSGRGDTQYF.

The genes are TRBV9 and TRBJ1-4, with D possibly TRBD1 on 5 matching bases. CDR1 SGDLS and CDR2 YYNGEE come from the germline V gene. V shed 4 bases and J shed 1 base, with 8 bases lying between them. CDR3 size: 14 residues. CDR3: CASSYQGTNEKLFF. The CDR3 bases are TGTGCCAGCAGCTACCAGGGAACTAATGAAAAACTGTTTTTT.

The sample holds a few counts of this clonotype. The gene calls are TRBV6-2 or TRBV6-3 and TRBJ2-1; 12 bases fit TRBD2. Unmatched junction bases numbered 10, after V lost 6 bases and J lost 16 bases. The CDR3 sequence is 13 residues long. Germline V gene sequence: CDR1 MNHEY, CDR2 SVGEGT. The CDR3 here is CASRGGLAGSKFF. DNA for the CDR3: TGTGCCAGCAGGGGGGGACTAGCGGGTTCGAAATTCTTC.

This CDR3 reads CASSLVGAQAPEQFF. In nucleotides, the CDR3 is TGTGCCAGCAGCTTAGTGGGAGCCCAGGCCCCTGAGCAGTTCTTC. The J gene is TRBJ2-1, the V gene TRBV7-9, with D perhaps TRBD2 (5 bases). The CDR3 covers 15 residues. Germline V CDR1 and CDR2: SEHNR, FQNEAQ (reference sequence). Trimming cost V 1 base and J 9 bases, with 16 bases left between them.

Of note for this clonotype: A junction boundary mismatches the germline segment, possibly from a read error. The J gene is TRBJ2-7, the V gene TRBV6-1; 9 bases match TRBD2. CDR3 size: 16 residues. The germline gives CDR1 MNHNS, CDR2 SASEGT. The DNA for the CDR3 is TGTTCCAGCAGTGCCCCCTCAGCGGGAGGAGGAAACGAGCAGTACTTC. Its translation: CSSSAPSAGGGNEQYF.

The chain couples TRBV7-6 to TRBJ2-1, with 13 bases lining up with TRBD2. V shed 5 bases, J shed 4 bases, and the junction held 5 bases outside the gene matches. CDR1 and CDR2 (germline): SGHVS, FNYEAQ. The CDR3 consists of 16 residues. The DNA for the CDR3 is TGTGCCAGCAGCGCGCGGACTAGCGGGAGTTACAATGAGCAGTTCTTC. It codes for CASSARTSGSYNEQFF.

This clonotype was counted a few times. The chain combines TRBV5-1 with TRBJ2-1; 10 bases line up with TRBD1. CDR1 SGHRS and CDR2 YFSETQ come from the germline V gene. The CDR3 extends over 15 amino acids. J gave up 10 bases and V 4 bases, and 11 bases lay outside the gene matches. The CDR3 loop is CASSRGDRGLGEQFF. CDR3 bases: TGCGCCAGCAGCCGCGGGGACAGGGGCCTGGGGGAGCAGTTCTTC.

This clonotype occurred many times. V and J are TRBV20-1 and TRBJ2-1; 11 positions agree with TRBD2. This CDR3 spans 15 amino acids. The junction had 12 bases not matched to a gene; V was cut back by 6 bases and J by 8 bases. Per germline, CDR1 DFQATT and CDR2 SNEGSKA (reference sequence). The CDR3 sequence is CSASRGSSGRYEQFF. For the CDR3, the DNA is TGCAGTGCAAGCCGGGGTTCTAGCGGGAGGTATGAGCAGTTCTTC.

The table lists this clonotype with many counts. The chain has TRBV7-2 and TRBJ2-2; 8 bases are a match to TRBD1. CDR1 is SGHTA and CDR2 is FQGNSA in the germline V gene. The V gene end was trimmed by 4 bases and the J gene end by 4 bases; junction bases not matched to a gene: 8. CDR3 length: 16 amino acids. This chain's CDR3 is CASSWRTGLTTGELFF. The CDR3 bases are TGTGCCAGCAGCTGGAGGACAGGGTTAACCACCGGGGAGCTGTTTTTT.

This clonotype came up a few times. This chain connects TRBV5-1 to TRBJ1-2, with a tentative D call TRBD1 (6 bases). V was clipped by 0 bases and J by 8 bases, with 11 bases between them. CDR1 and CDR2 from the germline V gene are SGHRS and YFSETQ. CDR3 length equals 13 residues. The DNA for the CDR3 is TGCGCCAGCAGCTTGGAAGGGGGGTCCGGCTACACCTTC. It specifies CASSLEGGSGYTF. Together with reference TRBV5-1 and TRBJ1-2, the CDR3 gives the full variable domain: KAGVTQTPRYLIKTRGQQVTLSCSPISGHRSVSWYQQTPGQGLQFLFEYFSETQRNKGNFPGRFSGRQFSNSRSEMNVSTLELGDSALYLCASSLEGGSGYTFGSGTRLTVV.

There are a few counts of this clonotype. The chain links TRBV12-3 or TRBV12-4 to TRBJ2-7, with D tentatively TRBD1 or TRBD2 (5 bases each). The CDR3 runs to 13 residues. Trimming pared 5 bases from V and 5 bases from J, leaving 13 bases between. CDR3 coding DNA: TGTGCCAGCAGTCGGGACGGCCGTCACGAGCAGTACTTC. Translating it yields CASSRDGRHEQYF.

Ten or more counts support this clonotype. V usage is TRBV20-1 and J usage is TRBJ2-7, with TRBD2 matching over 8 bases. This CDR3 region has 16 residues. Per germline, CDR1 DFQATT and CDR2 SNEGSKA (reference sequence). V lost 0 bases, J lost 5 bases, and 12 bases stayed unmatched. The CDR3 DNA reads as TGCAGTGCTAGAGATCCAATAGCGGGAATCGACCACGAGCAGTACTTC. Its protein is CSARDPIAGIDHEQYF.

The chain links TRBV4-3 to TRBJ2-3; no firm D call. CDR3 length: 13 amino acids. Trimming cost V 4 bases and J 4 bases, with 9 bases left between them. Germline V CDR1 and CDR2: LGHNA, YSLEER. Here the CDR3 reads CASSRVWADTQYF. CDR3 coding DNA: TGCGCCAGCAGCCGGGTTTGGGCAGATACGCAGTATTTT.

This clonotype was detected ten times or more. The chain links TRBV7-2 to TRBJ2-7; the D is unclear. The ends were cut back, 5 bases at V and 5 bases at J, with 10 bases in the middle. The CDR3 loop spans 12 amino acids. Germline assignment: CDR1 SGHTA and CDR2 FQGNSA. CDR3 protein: CASSPTRDEQYF. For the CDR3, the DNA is TGTGCCAGCAGCCCCACCCGAGACGAGCAGTACTTC.

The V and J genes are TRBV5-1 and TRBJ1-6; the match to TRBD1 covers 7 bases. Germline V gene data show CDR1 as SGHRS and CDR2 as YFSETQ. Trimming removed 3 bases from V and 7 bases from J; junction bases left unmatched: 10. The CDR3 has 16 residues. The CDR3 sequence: CASSSSSGTANSPLHF. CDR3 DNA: TGCGCCAGCAGCTCATCCTCCGGGACAGCCAATTCACCCCTCCACTTT.

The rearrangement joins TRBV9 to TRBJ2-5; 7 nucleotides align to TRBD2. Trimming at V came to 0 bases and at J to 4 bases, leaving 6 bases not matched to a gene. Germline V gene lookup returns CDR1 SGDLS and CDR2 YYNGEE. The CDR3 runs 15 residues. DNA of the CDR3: TGTGCCAGCAGCGTAGAGGCGGGAGTGCGAGAGACCCAGTACTTC. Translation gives CASSVEAGVRETQYF.

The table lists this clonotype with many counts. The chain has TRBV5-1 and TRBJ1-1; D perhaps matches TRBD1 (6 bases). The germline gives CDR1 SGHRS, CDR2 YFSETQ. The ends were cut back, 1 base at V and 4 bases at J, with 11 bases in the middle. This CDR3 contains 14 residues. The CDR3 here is CASSLWGAGTEAFF. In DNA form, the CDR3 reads TGCGCCAGCAGCTTGTGGGGGGCCGGCACTGAAGCTTTCTTT.

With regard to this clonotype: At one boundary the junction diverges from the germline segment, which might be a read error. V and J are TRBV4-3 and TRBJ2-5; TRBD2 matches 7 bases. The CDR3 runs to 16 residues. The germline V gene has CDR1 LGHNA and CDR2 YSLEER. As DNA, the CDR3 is TGCGCCAGCAGCGAAGAGGGAGGGAGGCCCCAAGAGACCCAGTACTTC. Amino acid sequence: CASSEEGGRPQETQYF.

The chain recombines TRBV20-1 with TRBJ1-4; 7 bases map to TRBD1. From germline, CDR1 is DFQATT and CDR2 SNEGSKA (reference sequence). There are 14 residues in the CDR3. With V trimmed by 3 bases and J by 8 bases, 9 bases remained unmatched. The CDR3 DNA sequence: TGCAGTGCTAGTGCAGGGGGGGCCTGGGAAAAACTGTTTTTT. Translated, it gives CSASAGGAWEKLFF.

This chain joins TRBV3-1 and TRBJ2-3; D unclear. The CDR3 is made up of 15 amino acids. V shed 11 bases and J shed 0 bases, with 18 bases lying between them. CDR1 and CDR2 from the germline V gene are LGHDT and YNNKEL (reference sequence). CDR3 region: CACSRNPTSTDTQYF. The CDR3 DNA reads TGTGCCTGCTCAAGGAACCCTACTAGCACAGATACGCAGTATTTT.

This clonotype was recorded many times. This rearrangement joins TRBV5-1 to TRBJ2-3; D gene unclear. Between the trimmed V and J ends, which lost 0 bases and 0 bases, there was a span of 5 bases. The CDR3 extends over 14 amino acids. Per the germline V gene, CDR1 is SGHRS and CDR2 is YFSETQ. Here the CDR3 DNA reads TGCGCCAGCAGCTTGGCTTCCAGCACAGATACGCAGTATTTT. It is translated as CASSLASSTDTQYF.

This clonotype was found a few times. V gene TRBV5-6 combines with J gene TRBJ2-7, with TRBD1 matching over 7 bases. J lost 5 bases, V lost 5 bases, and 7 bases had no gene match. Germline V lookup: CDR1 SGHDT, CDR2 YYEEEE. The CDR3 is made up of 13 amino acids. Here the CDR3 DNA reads TGTGCCAGCAGACAAACCGGGACAGACGAGCAGTACTTC. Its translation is CASRQTGTDEQYF.

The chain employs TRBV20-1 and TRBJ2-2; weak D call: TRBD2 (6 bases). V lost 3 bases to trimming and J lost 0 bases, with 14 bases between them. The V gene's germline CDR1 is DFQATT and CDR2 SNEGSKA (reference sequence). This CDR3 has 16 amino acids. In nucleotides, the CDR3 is TGCAGTGCTAGCGTGGCGGGAAGTACGAACACCGGGGAGCTGTTTTTT. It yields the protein CSASVAGSTNTGELFF.

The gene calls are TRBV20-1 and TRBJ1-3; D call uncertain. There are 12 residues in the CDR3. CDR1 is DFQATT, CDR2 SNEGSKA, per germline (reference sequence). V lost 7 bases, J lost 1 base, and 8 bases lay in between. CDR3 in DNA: TGCAGTGTTTCACATTCTGGAAACACCATATATTTT. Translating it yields CSVSHSGNTIYF.

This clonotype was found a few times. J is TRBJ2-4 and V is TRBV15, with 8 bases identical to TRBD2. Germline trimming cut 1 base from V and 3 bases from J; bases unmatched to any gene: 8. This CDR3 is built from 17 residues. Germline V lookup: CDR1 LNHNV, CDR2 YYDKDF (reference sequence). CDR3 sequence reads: CATSRAPGGRDKNIQYF. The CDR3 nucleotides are TGTGCCACCAGCAGAGCCCCGGGAGGGCGGGACAAAAACATTCAGTACTTC.

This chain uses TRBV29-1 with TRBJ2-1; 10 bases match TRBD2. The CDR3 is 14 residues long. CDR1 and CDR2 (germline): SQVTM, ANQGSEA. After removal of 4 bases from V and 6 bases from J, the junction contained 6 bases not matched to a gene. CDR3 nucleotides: TGCAGCGTTGGGACTAGCGGAGGGTCCAATGAGCAGTTCTTC. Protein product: CSVGTSGGSNEQFF.

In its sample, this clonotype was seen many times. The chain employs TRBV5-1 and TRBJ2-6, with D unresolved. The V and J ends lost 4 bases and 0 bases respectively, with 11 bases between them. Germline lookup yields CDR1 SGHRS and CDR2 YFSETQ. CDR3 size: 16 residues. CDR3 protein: CASSLTPSSGANVLTF. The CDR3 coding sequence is TGCGCCAGCAGCCTGACTCCAAGCTCTGGGGCCAACGTCCTGACTTTC.

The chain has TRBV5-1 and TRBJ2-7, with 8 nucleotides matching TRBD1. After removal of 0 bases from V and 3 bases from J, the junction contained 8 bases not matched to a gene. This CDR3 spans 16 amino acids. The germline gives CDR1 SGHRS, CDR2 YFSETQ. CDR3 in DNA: TGCGCCAGCAGCTTGGCCCCGACAGGGGTTTACTACGAGCAGTACTTC. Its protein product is CASSLAPTGVYYEQYF.